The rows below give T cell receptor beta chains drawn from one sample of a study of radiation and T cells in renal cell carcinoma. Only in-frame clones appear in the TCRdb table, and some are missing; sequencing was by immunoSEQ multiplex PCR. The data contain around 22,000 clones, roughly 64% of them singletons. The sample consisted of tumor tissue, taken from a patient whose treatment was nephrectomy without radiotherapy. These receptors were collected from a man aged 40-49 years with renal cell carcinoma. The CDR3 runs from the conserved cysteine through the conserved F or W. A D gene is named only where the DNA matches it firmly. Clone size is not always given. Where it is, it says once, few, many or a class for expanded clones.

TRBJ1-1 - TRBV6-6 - CASSGAAEAFF TGTGCCTCCTCGGGCGCAGCTGAAGCTTTCTTT
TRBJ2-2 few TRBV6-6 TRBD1 CASEGQGYTGELFF TGTGCCAGCGAGGGACAGGGGTACACCGGGGAGCTGTTTTTT
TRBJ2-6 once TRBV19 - CASRGRSGANVLTF TGTGCCAGTAGGGGCCGCTCTGGGGCCAACGTCCTGACTTTC
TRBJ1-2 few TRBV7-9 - CASSPDGGVYGYTF TGTGCCAGCAGCCCCGACGGAGGGGTCTATGGCTACACCTTC
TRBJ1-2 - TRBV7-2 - CASSLVQDVSYGYTF TGTGCCAGCAGCTTAGTGCAGGACGTTAGCTATGGCTACACCTTC
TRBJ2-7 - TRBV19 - CASSLERQARKQYF TGTGCCAGTAGTCTGGAGCGACAGGCGAGGAAGCAGTACTTC
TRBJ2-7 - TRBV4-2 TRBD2 CASSQDGTSGSYEQYF TGTGCCAGCAGCCAAGATGGGACTAGCGGCTCCTACGAGCAGTACTTC
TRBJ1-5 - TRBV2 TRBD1 CASAGGGSNQPQHF TGTGCCAGCGCAGGGGGCGGGAGCAATCAGCCCCAGCATTTT
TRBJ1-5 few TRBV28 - CASSFEGLNQPQHF TGTGCCAGCAGTTTTGAGGGTCTCAATCAGCCCCAGCATTTT
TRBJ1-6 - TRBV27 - CASSLSSVAEPYNSPLHF TGTGCCAGCAGTTTATCGAGCGTGGCAGAACCCTATAATTCACCCCTCCACTTT
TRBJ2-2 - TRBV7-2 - CASSLAGTNTGELFF TGTGCCAGCAGCTTAGCTGGCACGAACACCGGGGAGCTGTTTTTT